The T cell receptor (beta chain) under discussion was sequenced for a study of control samples from healthy donors and cancer patients. TCRdb's copy holds only in-frame clones and misses some; the assay was immunoSEQ multiplex PCR. Of about 92,000 clones listed, almost 85% are singletons. Germline V gene lookup returns CDR1 SNHLY and CDR2 FYNNEI. The length of the CDR3 is 12 residues. Trimming took 5 bases from V and 10 from J, leaving 9 bases between them. The TCR was taken from a woman aged 60-70 years in good health. The chain employs TRBV2 and TRBJ1-6; D gene uncertain. The sequencing sample was made of blood. The CDR3 is CASSTEVSPLHF. CDR3 in DNA: TGTGCCAGCAGTACTGAGGTCTCACCCCTCCACTTT.